Shown below are 21 T cell receptor beta chains from a single sample sequenced in a study of post-analysis software for immune sequencing data (dated by TCRdb to between 2014 and 2017). These receptors are not linked to any known antigen. Library method: PCR. The reads were generated on an Illumina HiSeq 2500. To reduce PCR and sequencing biases, unique molecular identifiers were incorporated into the TCR beta cDNA libraries. Clones were called with MiXCR by TCRdb after fastp trimmed the public reads at Q25, and only in-frame beta chains were retained. One record per CDR3 amino acid sequence lists the most common genes and DNA. The sample table lists 450,000 to 700,000 distinct CDR3 sequences, 44% of them with a count of one. Jointly, the top ten make up over 1.5% of the sample. The study at large found these results: Roughly 5 TRBV segments, including TRBV5-6, TRBV5-1 and TRBV20-1, were significantly more frequent in patients than controls.

The sequenced sample was blood. The receptors were gathered from a girl between 10 and 17 years old with multiple sclerosis.

This clonotype showed up just a few times. The chain couples TRBV7-2 to TRBJ2-1, with TRBD2 identical over 8 bases. Unmatched junction bases numbered 10, after V lost 2 bases and J lost 7 bases. Germline V lookup: CDR1 SGHTA, CDR2 FQGNSA. The CDR3 has 16 residues. The CDR3 region is CASSLRRGELWNEQFF. The DNA of the CDR3 is TGTGCCAGCAGCTTAAGGCGGGGGGAGTTGTGGAATGAGCAGTTCTTC.

The rearrangement links TRBV12-3 or TRBV12-4 to TRBJ2-3; 10 nucleotides match TRBD2. The CDR3 loop spans 14 amino acids. V gave up 10 bases and J gave up 0 bases; unmatched junction bases: 4. Written as DNA, the CDR3 is TGTGCCACACGGACTAGCGGAAGCACAGATACGCAGTATTTT. It codes for CATRTSGSTDTQYF.

This clonotype has more than one count but fewer than ten. The rearrangement links TRBV5-1 to TRBJ2-7; D unclear. This CDR3 has 14 residues. CDR1 SGHRS and CDR2 YFSETQ come from the germline V gene. Trimming removed 0 bases at V and 6 bases at J, with 13 bases between. CDR3 coding DNA: TGCGCCAGCAGCTTGGGGCAGGCTAACCGCGAGCAGTACTTC. It translates to CASSLGQANREQYF.

This rearrangement joins TRBV2 to TRBJ2-1, with 9 bases that match TRBD1. The V and J ends lost 7 bases and 7 bases, in that order; junction bases with no gene match: 5. CDR3 size: 13 residues. CDR1 is SNHLY, CDR2 FYNNEI, per germline. This CDR3 reads CASINGQGNEQFF. The CDR3 DNA reads TGTGCCAGCATCAATGGACAGGGGAATGAGCAGTTCTTC. The entire variable domain, with the rest obtained from reference TRBV2 and TRBJ2-1, is as follows: EPEVTQTPSHQVTQMGQEVILRCVPISNHLYFYWYRQILGQKVEFLVSFYNNEISEKSEIFDDQFSVERPDGSNFTLKIRSTKLEDSAMYFCASINGQGNEQFFGPGTRLTVL.

The chain has TRBV5-6 and TRBJ1-2; maybe TRBD1 (6 bases). Deletions cut 5 bases from V and 4 bases from J, with 12 bases between. The CDR3 is made up of 13 amino acids. Germline CDR1 and CDR2: SGHDT and YYEEEE. In nucleotides, the CDR3 is TGTGCCAGCAGGTACAGGGAAGGCTATGGCTACACCTTC. Protein sequence: CASRYREGYGYTF.

The chain's CDR3 is CASEGQGLSTNEKLFF. The DNA of the CDR3 is TGTGCCAGCGAGGGACAGGGGCTCTCAACTAATGAAAAACTGTTTTTT. The V gene is TRBV6-6, the J gene TRBJ1-4, with TRBD1 matching 10 bases. There are 16 residues in the CDR3. CDR1 and CDR2 from the germline V gene are MNHNY and SVGAGI (reference sequence). The ends lost 8 bases at V and 0 bases at J; junction bases unmatched: 6.

The chain carries TRBV5-1 and TRBJ2-1; a weak D match, TRBD2 (6 bases). Germline values: CDR1 SGHRS, CDR2 YFSETQ. There are 16 residues in the CDR3. V was clipped by 0 bases and J by 2 bases, with 12 bases between them. The CDR3 DNA sequence: TGCGCCAGCAGCTTGGCCGGGGGTTTGGCCTACAATGAGCAGTTCTTC. It translates to CASSLAGGLAYNEQFF.

This clonotype was counted between two and nine times. The chain uses TRBV5-1 and TRBJ2-7; 9 bases align to TRBD1. Germline V gene data show CDR1 as SGHRS and CDR2 as YFSETQ. V trimming: 4 bases; J trimming: 6 bases; junction bases outside the gene matches: 8. The CDR3 runs 14 residues. The chain's CDR3 is CASSIRTGDGEQYF. The CDR3 DNA reads as TGCGCCAGCAGCATACGGACAGGGGACGGCGAGCAGTACTTC.

CDR3 region: CASRGTSGSYNEQFF. CDR3 bases: TGTGCCAGCAGGGGGACTAGCGGATCCTACAATGAGCAGTTCTTC. This rearrangement joins TRBV6-1 to TRBJ2-1; 11 nucleotides line up with TRBD2. The V segment lost 6 bases and the J segment 1 base; nucleotides outside the gene matches: 2. Germline V lookup: CDR1 MNHNS, CDR2 SASEGT. The CDR3 is 15 residues long.

The chain employs TRBV29-1 and TRBJ2-1; D is perhaps TRBD2 (6 bases). Germline lookup yields CDR1 SQVTM and CDR2 ANQGSEA. The V gene lost 8 bases and the J gene lost 4 bases, with 12 bases spanning the gap. CDR3 length equals 12 residues. CDR3 protein: CSFRGTYNEQFF. In DNA, the CDR3 is TGCAGCTTCCGGGGGACTTACAATGAGCAGTTCTTC.

This chain joins TRBV6-1 and TRBJ2-3; 7 positions match TRBD1. The junction had 11 bases not matched to a gene; V was cut back by 8 bases and J by 0 bases. The CDR3 is 16 amino acids. Germline CDR1 is MNHNS and CDR2 is SASEGT. The CDR3 spells CASRVDRVRSTDTQYF. The CDR3 DNA reads TGTGCCAGCCGAGTCGACAGGGTGAGGAGCACAGATACGCAGTATTTT.

This clonotype has only one observation. The V call is TRBV24-1, the J call TRBJ2-1; 8 nucleotides line up with TRBD2. CDR3 length: 17 residues. The germline CDR1 and CDR2 sequences are KGHDR and SFDVKD. Trimming cost V 2 bases and J 4 bases; bases outside gene matches: 9. CDR3 region: CATSDSSGGQGYNEQFF. In nucleotides, the CDR3 is TGTGCCACCAGTGATTCCTCGGGGGGGCAAGGGTACAATGAGCAGTTCTTC.

This chain links TRBV13 with TRBJ2-7, with a tentative D call TRBD2 (6 bases). V dropped 7 bases and J dropped 2 bases, with 15 bases sitting between them. The V gene's germline CDR1 is PRHDT and CDR2 FYEKMQ (reference sequence). CDR3 length: 14 residues. The CDR3 region has the DNA TGTGCCAGCACCCTCGGGGCTAGCGCCTACGAGCAGTACTTC. Translated: CASTLGASAYEQYF.

The rearrangement uses TRBV27 and TRBJ2-7, with D perhaps TRBD2 (7 bases). The CDR3 contains 15 residues. Germline CDR1 and CDR2: MNHEY and SMNVEV (reference sequence). Deletions cut 6 bases from V and 2 bases from J, with 17 bases between. As DNA, the CDR3 is TGTGCCAGCAGACTCCGAGGGGGGGCGACCTACGAGCAGTACTTC. Protein sequence: CASRLRGGATYEQYF.

The chain recombines TRBV20-1 with TRBJ2-7, with 10 nucleotides matching TRBD2. Losses at the gene ends were 3 bases for V and 4 bases for J; bases not matched to a gene: 3. Germline V gene sequence: CDR1 DFQATT, CDR2 SNEGSKA (reference sequence). The CDR3 extends over 13 amino acids. The chain's CDR3 is CSASPSGGYEQYF. The CDR3 DNA reads as TGCAGTGCTAGTCCTAGCGGGGGATACGAGCAGTACTTC.

The V and J genes are TRBV4-1 and TRBJ2-2, with D perhaps matching TRBD2 (5 bases). Germline V gene lookup returns CDR1 MGHRA and CDR2 YSYEKL. The CDR3 has 21 amino acids. Trimming shortened V by 3 bases and J by 7 bases, and 33 bases separated the two germline ends. The CDR3 nucleotides are TGCGCCAGCAGCCACGGGGTGCGTTCGTGGCCTTCGTCTCAAAATGGCGGGGAGCTGTTTTTT. As protein: CASSHGVRSWPSSQNGGELFF.

The chain recombines TRBV28 with TRBJ2-5; D call uncertain. The better agreement between TRBJ2-7 and the DNA end casts doubt on the J call. The germline V gene encodes CDR1 MDHEN and CDR2 SYDVKM. This CDR3 region has 12 residues. For the CDR3, the DNA is TGTGCCAGCAGTACCATTAACCACGAGCAGTACTTC. This encodes CASSTINHEQYF.

This clonotype was recorded a few times. The J gene is TRBJ1-2, the V gene TRBV29-1; a possible D gene is TRBD1 (5 bases). Trimming removed 7 bases at V and 1 base at J, with 7 bases between. The V gene's germline CDR1 is SQVTM and CDR2 ANQGSEA. The CDR3 is 11 amino acids. The CDR3 reads CSGGFNYGYTF. The CDR3 DNA reads as TGCAGCGGGGGCTTTAACTATGGCTACACCTTC.

The chain links TRBV20-1 to TRBJ1-6; D not resolved. The length of the CDR3 is 14 residues. Germline V gives CDR1 DFQATT, CDR2 SNEGSKA (reference sequence). V gave up 6 bases and J gave up 7 bases, with 16 bases separating them. The CDR3 DNA sequence: TGCAGTGCGAGCCCGAACCTGGACAATTCACCCCTCCACTTT. This translates into CSASPNLDNSPLHF.

The J gene is TRBJ2-5, the V gene TRBV20-1; 7 bases map to TRBD2. V dropped 1 base and J dropped 2; count of bases not matched to a gene: 7. Per the germline V gene, CDR1 is DFQATT and CDR2 is SNEGSKA (reference sequence). The CDR3 length is 15 residues. The CDR3 bases are TGCAGTGCTAGAGGAAATCGGGAGGTGCAAGAGACCCAGTACTTC. Translation: CSARGNREVQETQYF.

Comment on this clonotype: The junction shows a germline mismatch at one end, possibly a read error. The rearrangement links TRBV7-2 to TRBJ1-5, with D uncertain. The CDR3 runs to 12 residues. Germline CDR1 and CDR2: SGHTA and FQGNSA. Written as DNA, the CDR3 is TGTGCCATCAGCTTCCTTAGTCAGCCCCAGCATTTT. Translation gives CAISFLSQPQHF. Full variable domain (outside the CDR3, taken from reference TRBV7-2 and TRBJ1-5): GAGVSQSPSNKVTEKGKDVELRCDPISGHTALYWYRQSLGQGLEFLIYFQGNSAPDKSGLPSDRFSAERTGGSVSTLTIQRTQQEDSAVYLCAISFLSQPQHFGDGTRLSIL.